The 27 T cell receptor beta chains below all came from one sample that was sequenced in a study of cytomegalovirus exposure and HLA in healthy donors. Primers included in the PCR were 60 Vbeta and 13 Jbeta primers. TCRdb keeps only in-frame clones here, not all; method: immunoSEQ multiplex PCR. This sample has around 71,000 clones, with under 80% found just once. Sample: PBMCs. Source of these receptors: a male donor in good health and CMV-seropositive.

The rearrangement joins TRBV6-6 to TRBJ2-7; tentatively, D is TRBD1 (5 bases). The CDR3 has 15 amino acids. CDR1 is MNHNY and CDR2 is SVGAGI in the germline V gene (reference sequence). V shed 5 bases and J shed 3 bases, with 17 bases lying between them. The CDR3 bases are TGTGCCAGCAGTGACATCCTTGACAGTGGCTACGAGCAGTACTTC. Encoded protein: CASSDILDSGYEQYF.

The sample holds a few counts of this clone. This rearrangement joins TRBV9 to TRBJ2-5; perhaps TRBD2 as D (6 bases). Germline V lookup: CDR1 SGDLS, CDR2 YYNGEE. V was shortened by 4 bases and J by 5 bases, with 18 bases between the two germline ends. The CDR3 length is 15 residues. The CDR3 loop is CASSRGTYERETQYF. Here the CDR3 DNA reads TGTGCCAGCAGCCGAGGGACTTATGAGCGGGAGACCCAGTACTTC. Based on the CDR3 plus reference TRBV9 and TRBJ2-5, the full variable domain is DSGVTQTPKHLITATGQRVTLRCSPRSGDLSVYWYQQSLDQGLQFLIQYYNGEERAKGNILERFSAQQFPDLHSELNLSSLELGDSALYFCASSRGTYERETQYFGPGTRLLVL.

Worth noting for this clone: The conserved phenylalanine or tryptophan normally closing the CDR3 is absent here, so this likely arose from a read error. The chain employs TRBV15 and TRBJ1-6; D might be TRBD1 (5 bases). V lost 1 base and J 3 bases, leaving 10 bases between the germline ends. The CDR3 has 16 amino acids. Germline V CDR1 and CDR2: LNHNV, YYDKDF (reference sequence). CDR3 residues: CATSRVAGLYNSPLHL. CDR3 nucleotide sequence: TGTGCCACCAGCAGAGTGGCGGGGCTCTATAATTCACCCCTCCACCTT.

The rearrangement joins TRBV10-3 to TRBJ1-1; 7 positions agree with TRBD1. The CDR3 extends over 16 amino acids. V shed 4 bases and J 4 bases; nucleotides not matched to a gene: 12. Germline CDR1 and CDR2: ENHRY and SYGVKD. Here the CDR3 DNA reads TGTGCCATCAGTGGAGAGAGGGTGGCAGGGGGCACTGAAGCTTTCTTT. Translated, it gives CAISGERVAGGTEAFF.

This chain joins TRBV5-4 and TRBJ1-2, with D possibly being TRBD1 (5 bases). Deletions cut 3 bases from V and 4 bases from J, with 19 bases between. The CDR3 contains 16 residues. Germline V lookup: CDR1 SGHNT, CDR2 YYREEE (reference sequence). The CDR3 nucleotides are TGTGCCAGCAGCTCCGGGGGGGTAGGAAGGACCTATGGCTACACCTTC. Translated: CASSSGGVGRTYGYTF.

The CDR3 DNA reads TGCGCCAGCAGCTTAATAGCGGGAGGTTGGGAGCTGTTTTTT. It yields the protein CASSLIAGGWELFF. The chain is built from TRBV5-1 and TRBJ2-2; 10 nucleotides align to TRBD2. Germline V gene sequence: CDR1 SGHRS, CDR2 YFSETQ. The V gene end was trimmed by 2 bases and the J gene end by 9 bases; junction bases not matched to a gene: 4. There are 14 residues in the CDR3.

The J gene is TRBJ2-7, the V gene TRBV25-1, with D possibly TRBD1 on 5 matching bases. V was trimmed by 1 base and J by 4 bases, leaving 14 bases between them. The CDR3 loop spans 15 amino acids. Germline values: CDR1 MGHDK, CDR2 SYGVNS. The CDR3 sequence is CASSESYGGAYEQYF. As DNA, the CDR3 is TGTGCCAGCAGTGAATCCTACGGTGGGGCATACGAGCAGTACTTC.

This clone appeared a few times. In DNA form, the CDR3 reads TGTGCCAGCAGCTACAGGGATGTGAGGGGCTACACCTTC. Translation: CASSYRDVRGYTF. The chain recombines TRBV5-4 with TRBJ1-2, with D possibly being TRBD1 (6 bases). The V gene lost 3 bases and the J gene lost 8 bases, with 14 bases spanning the gap. The CDR3 covers 13 residues. Germline assignment: CDR1 SGHNT and CDR2 YYREEE (reference sequence).

This clone has only one observation. The chain links TRBV9 to TRBJ2-7; 9 nucleotides align to TRBD1. Germline V gene sequence: CDR1 SGDLS, CDR2 YYNGEE. The CDR3 has 15 amino acids. Unmatched junction bases numbered 7, after V lost 0 bases and J lost 6 bases. The CDR3: CASSVVDRGGSEQYF. CDR3 in DNA: TGTGCCAGCAGCGTAGTGGACAGGGGAGGTAGCGAGCAGTACTTC.

The chain combines TRBV10-1 with TRBJ1-2, with a weak D call TRBD1 (5 bases). CDR3 length equals 13 residues. Trimming removed 3 bases at V and 4 bases at J, with 9 bases between. Germline V gives CDR1 WNHNN, CDR2 SYGVQD (reference sequence). In nucleotides, the CDR3 is TGCGCCAGCAGTGAAAGTAGGGGCTATGGCTACACCTTC. Residues: CASSESRGYGYTF.

In DNA form, the CDR3 reads TGTGCCAGTAGTATTTCAGATTCCTACGAGCAGTACTTC. Translation gives CASSISDSYEQYF. The V and J genes are TRBV19 and TRBJ2-7; D remains unclear. Germline V gene lookup returns CDR1 LNHDA and CDR2 SQIVND (reference sequence). V lost 3 bases and J lost 1, with 7 bases in between. This CDR3 contains 13 residues.

The J gene is TRBJ2-2, the V gene TRBV5-6; D remains unclear. The CDR3 totals 15 residues. V dropped 0 bases and J dropped 2 bases, with 8 bases sitting between them. Looked up from germline, CDR1 is SGHDT and CDR2 is YYEEEE. CDR3 nucleotides: TGTGCCAGCAGCTTGGGGTGGAGAAACACCGGGGAGCTGTTTTTT. Protein sequence: CASSLGWRNTGELFF.

Details on this clone: One junction end does not reproduce the germline sequence, and a read error may be involved. At the DNA level, this CDR3 is encoded by other sequences in the same sample as well. This chain links TRBV5-6 with TRBJ2-2; weak D call: TRBD1 (6 bases). This CDR3 spans 15 amino acids. Per germline, CDR1 SGHDT and CDR2 YYEEEE. CDR3 loop: CASSLVQGVTGELFF. CDR3 sequence (DNA): TGCGCCAGCAGCTTGGTACAGGGAGTAACCGGGGAGCTGTTTTTT.

The chain couples TRBV6-1 to TRBJ2-7; TRBD1 aligns across 8 bases. CDR1 and CDR2 (germline): MNHNS, SASEGT. V was clipped by 3 bases and J by 2 bases; unmatched bases: 6. This CDR3 region has 15 residues. In DNA, the CDR3 is TGTGCCAGCAGTGACCAAGACAGGGGCCCCTACGAGCAGTACTTC. Protein sequence: CASSDQDRGPYEQYF.

CDR3 DNA: TGTGCCATCAGTCAGGGCGCTGGGGCCAACGTCCTGACTTTC. Protein sequence: CAISQGAGANVLTF. The rearrangement uses TRBV10-3 and TRBJ2-6; maybe TRBD1 (5 bases). This CDR3 has 14 amino acids. V lost 5 bases and J 2 bases, leaving 7 bases between the germline ends. Looked up from germline, CDR1 is ENHRY and CDR2 is SYGVKD.

This clone came up a few times. V and J are TRBV18 and TRBJ2-5, with TRBD2 matching 9 bases. With the DNA end fitting TRBJ2-7 better, the J assignment may be wrong. Germline-derived CDR1 and CDR2 are KGHSH and LQKENI. This CDR3 contains 13 residues. The CDR3: CASSPREGYEQYF. The CDR3 coding sequence is TGTGCCAGCTCACCGCGGGAGGGGTACGAGCAGTACTTC.

The chain uses TRBV5-1 and TRBJ1-1, with 8 bases matching TRBD1. Trimming took 0 bases from V and 1 from J; bases not matched to a gene: 11. The length of the CDR3 is 18 residues. Per germline, CDR1 SGHRS and CDR2 YFSETQ. DNA of the CDR3: TGCGCCAGCAGCTTGGTATCGACAGGGGTGCGGAAGAACACTGAAGCTTTCTTT. It encodes CASSLVSTGVRKNTEAFF.

The CDR3 protein is CASTPWESPGAGETQYF. CDR3 DNA sequence: TGTGCCAGCACCCCTTGGGAGTCCCCGGGTGCAGGAGAGACCCAGTACTTC. The V call is TRBV9, the J call TRBJ2-5; D might be TRBD2 (5 bases). The V and J ends lost 6 bases and 4 bases respectively, with 25 bases between them. This CDR3 comprises 17 residues. The germline V gene has CDR1 SGDLS and CDR2 YYNGEE. Variable domain in full (rest from reference TRBV9 and TRBJ2-5): DSGVTQTPKHLITATGQRVTLRCSPRSGDLSVYWYQQSLDQGLQFLIQYYNGEERAKGNILERFSAQQFPDLHSELNLSSLELGDSALYFCASTPWESPGAGETQYFGPGTRLLVL.

The chain recombines TRBV23-1 with TRBJ2-7; D is possibly TRBD1 (5 bases). TRBV23-1 is flagged as an ORF with uncertain function. The CDR3 sequence is 13 residues long. Trimming removed 4 bases at V and 5 bases at J, with 12 bases between. The CDR3 loop is CASSRNRLNEQYF. The CDR3 bases are TGCGCCAGCAGTCGAAACAGGCTCAACGAGCAGTACTTC.

The V and J genes are TRBV5-4 and TRBJ1-1; the D is unclear. In germline, CDR1 is SGHNT, CDR2 YYREEE (reference sequence). CDR3 length: 13 residues. Trimming removed 4 bases from V and 4 bases from J, with 11 bases in between. Here the CDR3 reads CASSLEVGTEAFF. The CDR3 DNA follows: TGTGCCAGCAGCCTTGAGGTTGGCACTGAAGCTTTCTTT.

J is TRBJ2-3 and V is TRBV30, with 8 bases matching TRBD2. V was pared by 4 bases and J by 0 bases, with 15 bases of the junction left unmatched. There are 18 residues in the CDR3. Germline CDR1 GTSNPN, CDR2 SVGIG (reference sequence). This CDR3 reads CAWNEGRGATLSTDTQYF. In DNA, the CDR3 is TGTGCCTGGAATGAGGGGCGGGGGGCCACCCTTAGCACAGATACGCAGTATTTT.

V is TRBV9 and J is TRBJ2-1; D is perhaps TRBD1 (6 bases). CDR1 and CDR2 from the germline V gene are SGDLS and YYNGEE. Deletions cut 0 bases from V and 4 bases from J, with 20 bases between. The CDR3 covers 18 residues. This CDR3 reads CASSVEGHPMPGYNEQFF. The CDR3 DNA reads as TGTGCCAGCAGCGTAGAGGGACACCCAATGCCCGGATACAATGAGCAGTTCTTC.

The CDR3 loop reads CASSLEGGAREQFF. The DNA for the CDR3 is TGCGCCAGCAGCTTGGAGGGGGGGGCTAGGGAGCAGTTCTTC. This chain connects TRBV5-1 to TRBJ2-1, with D perhaps TRBD2 (7 bases). The CDR3 runs 14 residues. The V end lost 0 bases, the J end lost 10 bases, and 14 bases lay between the germline ends. The germline CDR1 and CDR2 sequences are SGHRS and YFSETQ.

CDR3 in amino acids: CASSQDSDGNYNEQFF. CDR3 nucleotide sequence: TGCGCCAGCAGCCAAGATAGTGACGGGAACTACAATGAGCAGTTCTTC. The chain recombines TRBV4-1 with TRBJ2-1, with a weak D call TRBD2 (5 bases). V lost 0 bases and J 3 bases, leaving 12 bases between the germline ends. In germline, CDR1 is MGHRA, CDR2 YSYEKL. The CDR3 has 16 amino acids.

The rearrangement uses TRBV7-2 and TRBJ1-2; tentative D call: TRBD1 (5 bases). This CDR3 contains 15 residues. Trimming cost V 1 base and J 7 bases, with 16 bases left between them. CDR1 and CDR2 from the germline V gene are SGHTA and FQGNSA. CDR3 sequence: CASSLGLQVTRGYTF. The DNA of the CDR3 is TGTGCCAGCAGCTTAGGCTTACAGGTTACGCGTGGCTACACCTTC.

The V gene is TRBV5-4, the J gene TRBJ1-3; weak D call: TRBD1 (6 bases). The germline gives CDR1 SGHNT, CDR2 YYREEE (reference sequence). Trimming shortened V by 4 bases and J by 3 bases, and 11 bases separated the two germline ends. The CDR3 loop spans 14 amino acids. As DNA, the CDR3 is TGTGCCAGCAGCCTAGGACAGTATGGAAACACCATATATTTT. The encoded protein is CASSLGQYGNTIYF. The full variable domain, with the rest looked up from reference TRBV5-4 and TRBJ1-3, is ETGVTQSPTHLIKTRGQQVTLRCSSQSGHNTVSWYQQALGQGPQFIFQYYREEENGRGNFPPRFSGLQFPNYSSELNVNALELDDSALYLCASSLGQYGNTIYFGEGSWLTVV.

A single count supports this clone. V is TRBV5-1 and J is TRBJ2-1, with 7 nucleotides matching TRBD1. The CDR3 is made up of 13 amino acids. The germline V gene encodes CDR1 SGHRS and CDR2 YFSETQ. V lost 3 bases, J lost 6 bases, and 3 bases stayed unmatched. The CDR3, as DNA: TGCGCCAGCAGCTCGGGACAGCTCAATGAGCAGTTCTTC. This gives the protein CASSSGQLNEQFF.